A single sample is the source of the 19 T cell receptor beta chains below, sequenced in a study of identical twins. From the 5' RACE reads, TCRdb called clonotypes with MiXCR, one entry per CDR3 protein. This table holds some 630,000 distinct CDR3 sequences, about 7.1% found once. This sample also appeared in a second study, on yellow fever vaccine responses in identical twins.

Sequencing was performed on PBMCs. The receptors shown here come from a woman aged 18-29 years in good health.

The chain is built from TRBV7-9 and TRBJ2-3, with a weak D call TRBD1 (6 bases). Germline assignment: CDR1 SEHNR and CDR2 FQNEAQ (reference sequence). The germline V and J ends were trimmed by 4 bases and 4 bases, with 18 bases remaining between them. The CDR3 contains 16 residues. The CDR3 bases are TGTGCCAGCAGCTCCGACCGACAGGCAGGAGCAGATACGCAGTATTTT. It codes for CASSSDRQAGADTQYF.

The chain links TRBV7-8 to TRBJ2-2; possible D gene TRBD1, 5 bases. Germline lookup yields CDR1 SGHVS and CDR2 FQNEAQ. The CDR3 extends over 16 amino acids. V was clipped by 0 bases and J by 4 bases, with 12 bases between them. CDR3 loop: CASSLAAGISTGELFF. As DNA, the CDR3 is TGTGCCAGCAGCTTAGCAGCAGGGATTAGCACCGGGGAGCTGTTTTTT. The entire variable domain, with the rest obtained from reference TRBV7-8 and TRBJ2-2, is as follows: GAGVSQSPRYKVAKRGQDVALRCDPISGHVSLFWYQQALGQGPEFLTYFQNEAQLDKSGLPSDRFFAERPEGSVSTLKIQRTQQEDSAVYLCASSLAAGISTGELFFGEGSRLTVL.

This clonotype was observed a handful of times. The chain couples TRBV20-1 to TRBJ2-3, with TRBD2 matching 10 bases. V lost 5 bases and J lost 4; bases outside the gene matches: 15. The CDR3 covers 17 residues. CDR1 is DFQATT, CDR2 SNEGSKA, per germline (reference sequence). The CDR3 loop is CSASRSSGGAEADTQYF. The DNA for the CDR3 is TGCAGTGCTTCCCGTTCGAGCGGGGGGGCGGAAGCAGATACGCAGTATTTT.

This clonotype was counted only a few times. V usage is TRBV12-3 or TRBV12-4 and J usage is TRBJ2-3; 9 bases fit TRBD1. J was trimmed by 6 bases and V by 4 bases; bases with no gene match: 5. The CDR3 has 14 residues. As DNA, the CDR3 is TGTGCCAGCAGTTCCCCGACAGGGGGGGATACGCAGTATTTT. It encodes CASSSPTGGDTQYF.

This clonotype has at least ten counts. The chain combines TRBV5-1 with TRBJ2-3, with D tentatively TRBD2 (7 bases). The ends were cut back, 3 bases at V and 5 bases at J, with 10 bases in the middle. In germline, CDR1 is SGHRS, CDR2 YFSETQ. The CDR3 runs 13 residues. CDR3 sequence: CASSSGEGDTQYF. The CDR3 DNA reads TGCGCCAGCAGCTCAGGGGAGGGAGATACGCAGTATTTT.

This clonotype appeared a few times. The V gene is TRBV12-3 or TRBV12-4, the J gene TRBJ2-3; 11 positions match TRBD1. V dropped 2 bases and J dropped 8; count of bases not matched to a gene: 6. The CDR3 totals 15 residues. The CDR3 DNA is TGTGCCAGCAGTTTATTCGGGACAGGGGGGGGTACGCAGTATTTT. Residues: CASSLFGTGGGTQYF.

This clonotype was seen repeatedly, ten times or more. The V and J genes are TRBV29-1 and TRBJ2-1, with 8 bases that match TRBD2. Looked up from germline, CDR1 is SQVTM and CDR2 is ANQGSEA. CDR3 length equals 14 residues. The V gene end was trimmed by 2 bases and the J gene end by 7 bases; junction bases not matched to a gene: 7. CDR3 bases: TGCAGCGTTGAAAGGGGACTAGGAACAAATGAGCAGTTCTTC. Protein sequence: CSVERGLGTNEQFF.

This clonotype was detected many times. The rearrangement uses TRBV12-3 or TRBV12-4 and TRBJ1-5; weak D call: TRBD1 (6 bases). The CDR3 loop spans 16 amino acids. Deletions cut 4 bases from V and 4 bases from J, with 17 bases between. The CDR3 DNA sequence: TGTGCCAGCAGTTCCAGTAGGACAGATAGTAATCAGCCCCAGCATTTT. Translating gives CASSSSRTDSNQPQHF.

This clonotype occurred many times. This sequence joins TRBV6-5 and TRBJ2-1; D uncertain. Per germline, CDR1 MNHEY and CDR2 SVGAGI. The CDR3 runs to 13 residues. With 0 bases removed from V and 9 bases from J, the gap between germline ends came to 9 bases. DNA of the CDR3: TGTGCCAGCAGTTACTCGAGAGATACTGAGCAGTTCTTC. This sequence encodes CASSYSRDTEQFF.

This clonotype was detected only a few times. The V gene is TRBV9, the J gene TRBJ2-7, with D possibly TRBD2 on 5 matching bases. V was cut by 0 bases and J by 3 bases, with 10 bases left in between. This CDR3 has 14 amino acids. Germline CDR1 SGDLS, CDR2 YYNGEE. The CDR3, as DNA: TGTGCCAGCAGCGTAGATGACTACCGCTACGAGCAGTACTTC. It specifies CASSVDDYRYEQYF.

This sequence joins TRBV7-9 and TRBJ2-2, with 10 bases that match TRBD1. Germline CDR1 reads SEHNR; CDR2 reads FQNEAQ (reference sequence). This CDR3 is built from 15 residues. J gave up 5 bases and V 6 bases, and 6 bases lay outside the gene matches. The CDR3 region has the DNA TGTGCCAGCAGACCTCCGGGACAGGGGACCGGGGAGCTGTTTTTT. Its protein is CASRPPGQGTGELFF. The complete variable domain, with remaining parts taken from reference TRBV7-9 and TRBJ2-2, reads DTGVSQNPRHKITKRGQNVTFRCDPISEHNRLYWYRQTLGQGPEFLTYFQNEAQLEKSRLLSDRFSAERPKGSFSTLEIQRTEQGDSAMYLCASRPPGQGTGELFFGEGSRLTVL.

The genes are TRBV5-1 and TRBJ1-6; D is undetermined. Per germline, CDR1 SGHRS and CDR2 YFSETQ. Trimming shortened V by 0 bases and J by 5 bases, and 9 bases separated the two germline ends. The CDR3 totals 15 residues. Here the CDR3 reads CASSLGAVDNSPLHF. CDR3 nucleotide sequence: TGCGCCAGCAGCTTGGGGGCCGTTGATAATTCACCCCTCCACTTT.

This clonotype was found a few times. This CDR3 reads CSVGDRAPSGANVLTF. The CDR3 DNA reads TGCAGCGTTGGGGACAGGGCCCCCTCTGGGGCCAACGTCCTGACTTTC. The chain employs TRBV29-1 and TRBJ2-6, with 9 positions matching TRBD1. The V and J ends lost 4 bases and 0 bases, in that order; junction bases with no gene match: 4. The germline V gene has CDR1 SQVTM and CDR2 ANQGSEA. This CDR3 region has 16 residues.

This clonotype was recorded at least ten times. The V gene is TRBV28, the J gene TRBJ2-5; D not certain. The germline V and J ends were trimmed by 3 bases and 4 bases, with 12 bases remaining between them. Germline CDR1 MDHEN, CDR2 SYDVKM. CDR3 length: 14 residues. CDR3 residues: CASSFRKLRETQYF. The CDR3, as DNA: TGTGCCAGCAGTTTTAGGAAATTAAGAGAGACCCAGTACTTC.

This clonotype has a handful of counts. In DNA, the CDR3 is TGTGCCAGCAGTTTACTTCGGGTTACCGGGGAGCTGTTTTTT. Its protein is CASSLLRVTGELFF. This chain uses TRBV12-3 or TRBV12-4 with TRBJ2-2, with D uncertain. The CDR3 length is 14 residues. The V end lost 2 bases, the J end lost 5 bases, and 9 bases lay between the germline ends.

This clonotype appeared a few times. The chain has TRBV5-5 and TRBJ2-1; 13 nucleotides align to TRBD2. V lost 4 bases, J lost 1 base, and 5 bases stayed unmatched. Germline assignment: CDR1 SGHKS and CDR2 YYEKEE (reference sequence). The CDR3 consists of 17 residues. This CDR3 is CASSRGLAGLSYNEQFF. The CDR3 DNA follows: TGTGCCAGCAGCAGGGGACTAGCGGGGCTATCCTACAATGAGCAGTTCTTC.

This clonotype was counted a few times. This chain joins TRBV5-1 and TRBJ1-2, with D perhaps TRBD1 (5 bases). CDR1 and CDR2 (germline): SGHRS, YFSETQ. V was pared by 0 bases and J by 4 bases, with 19 bases between. This CDR3 comprises 17 residues. DNA for the CDR3: TGCGCCAGCAGCTTGGAGCCCGGGACGCGTACATCCTATGGCTACACCTTC. Residues: CASSLEPGTRTSYGYTF.

The chain joins TRBV5-5 to TRBJ2-7, with unresolved D. Germline V gene sequence: CDR1 SGHKS, CDR2 YYEKEE (reference sequence). With 0 bases removed from V and 3 bases from J, the gap between germline ends came to 10 bases. The CDR3 spans 14 residues. The CDR3 DNA sequence: TGTGCCAGCAGCTTGGAACGAACCTTCTACGAGCAGTACTTC. Residues: CASSLERTFYEQYF. The whole variable domain, filled in from reference TRBV5-5 and TRBJ2-7, reads DAGVTQSPTHLIKTRGQQVTLRCSPISGHKSVSWYQQVLGQGPQFIFQYYEKEERGRGNFPDRFSARQFPNYSSELNVNALLLGDSALYLCASSLERTFYEQYFGPGTRLTVT.

V gene TRBV20-1 combines with J gene TRBJ1-1; possible D gene TRBD1, 6 bases. Germline-derived CDR1 and CDR2 are DFQATT and SNEGSKA (reference sequence). The V end was cut by 0 bases, the J end by 4 bases, with 15 bases between. The CDR3 spans 15 residues. In DNA, the CDR3 is TGCAGTGCTAGAGATCATCGAGAGGGGGGCACTGAAGCTTTCTTT. This translates into CSARDHREGGTEAFF.